One sample yielded the 2 T cell receptor beta chains listed below, sequenced in a study of blood T cell repertoires in COVID-19. Repertoires were generated with immunoSEQ multiplex PCR, while TCRdb's copy carries only in-frame clones and drops some. The table lists around 470,000 clones, 90% of them singletons, with less than 0.75% in the top ten. Sequencing was performed on PBMCs or T cells enriched from blood (not recorded which). The receptor set was obtained from a man aged 18 to 30 who had recovered from COVID-19.

V is TRBV6-5 and J is TRBJ2-7, with D perhaps TRBD2 (5 bases). V lost 5 bases to trimming and J lost 5 bases, with 19 bases between them. The CDR3 extends over 15 amino acids. Germline-derived CDR1 and CDR2 are MNHEY and SVGAGI. CDR3 loop: CASSLKPLGRNEQYF. Written as DNA, the CDR3 is TGTGCCAGCAGTCTAAAACCCCTGGGGAGAAACGAGCAGTACTTC.

Details on this clone: Other DNA sequences of this sample code for an identical CDR3. For the CDR3, the DNA is TGTGCCAGCAGCCAAGGTCTAGCGGGAGAGGGTGAGCAGTTCTTC. Translating it yields CASSQGLAGEGEQFF. The chain employs TRBV3-1 (or the pseudogene TRBV3-2) and TRBJ2-1; 10 bases agree with TRBD2. There are 15 residues in the CDR3. V lost 1 base and J lost 9; bases outside the gene matches: 6. Germline V lookup: CDR1 LGHDT, CDR2 YNNKEL (reference sequence).